This record looks at one T cell receptor beta chain sequence and its context. The data stem from a study of blood T cell repertoires in COVID-19. At the level of the study: Sample material is recorded as cDNA or gDNA derived from T cells, B-cell-depleted T cells, or PBMCs.

Assay used: immunoSEQ multiplex PCR; TCRdb lists only in-frame clones, some missing. The repertoire holds roughly 150,000 clones, with approximately 80% as singletons. Sequencing was performed on PBMCs or T cells enriched from blood (not recorded which). The clonotype originates from a man aged 40-49 years who had recovered from COVID-19.

The CDR3 DNA sequence: TGTGCCAGCAGTCCAGTTACCAACCGGGACACTGGAAACACCATATATTTT. It encodes CASSPVTNRDTGNTIYF. The chain combines TRBV27 with TRBJ1-3, with a weak D call TRBD1 (6 bases). Germline V lookup: CDR1 MNHEY, CDR2 SMNVEV (reference sequence). Trimming took off 5 bases at V and 2 bases at J, with 19 bases between the two ends. This CDR3 spans 17 amino acids.